The T cell receptor (beta chain) described here comes from a study of blood T cell repertoires in COVID-19. For the study at large: Spain, Italy and the United States supplied samples that represented acute and convalescent COVID-19. PBMCs, B-cell-depleted T cells, or T cells were the source of the cDNA or gDNA that made up the material.

It was during active infection that Seattle patients were enrolled and then longitudinally followed. In the original analysis: Nucleated cell counts were estimated from reference gene primer amplification. The protocol was immunoSEQ multiplex PCR, while the TCRdb copy is restricted to in-frame clones and leaves out a portion. V and J calls plus clone size are reproduced from that table; the DNA served to infer D and trimming. Among 65,000 to 90,000 clones listed, about 88% were seen once. The sample comprised peripheral blood. The source is a man at least 80 years old with COVID-19, enrolled during active disease.

CDR3 amino acids: CASSRTGQGNTEAFF. For the CDR3, the DNA is TGTGCCAGCAGTAGAACGGGACAGGGGAACACTGAAGCTTTCTTT. The chain is built from TRBV6-5 and TRBJ1-1; 9 nucleotides agree with TRBD1. Trimming removed 5 bases from V and 1 base from J; junction bases left unmatched: 5. This CDR3 has 15 residues. Germline V gene sequence: CDR1 MNHEY, CDR2 SVGAGI.